These T cell receptor beta chains were read from a single sample in a study of tumor-infiltrating lymphocytes in primary liver carcinoma. TCRdb reprocessed the multiplex PCR reads via MiXCR and lists one record per CDR3 protein. The data show about 23,000 distinct CDR3 sequences, 77% seen once. What was sequenced was liver tumor tissue from sampling region 5. The origin of the receptors is a woman between 25 and 40 years old with primary liver carcinoma and hepatitis B virus infection. CDR3s include the opening cysteine and the closing phenylalanine or tryptophan. Each record gives: D gene, J gene, V gene, clone size, CDR3 protein, CDR3 DNA. D genes are given only for firm matches. The size entry is marked missing in some rows and otherwise reads once, few, many or a size class.

>NA|TRBJ2-7|TRBV11-1|NA
CASSFGYLREQYF
TGTGCCAGTAGCTTTGGATATCTCCGCGAGCAATACTTC
>NA|TRBJ1-2|TRBV4-3|once
CASSQGEGKGRTATNYDYTF
TGCGCCAGCAGCCAAGGCGAAGGGAAGGGCAGGACCGCTACTAACTATGACTACACCTTC
>NA|TRBJ2-3|TRBV5-4|once
CASSVDGHPGPTDTRYF
TGTGCCAGCAGCGTAGACGGACACCCTGGACCCACAGATACGCGGTATTTT
>NA|TRBJ2-5|TRBV29-1|many
CSVTTRGLWIGTRYF
TGCAGCGTCACCACCCGGGGGCTTTGGATTGGGACCCGGTACTTC
>NA|TRBJ2-3|TRBV28|NA
CTSRDLVGTQYF
TGTACCAGCAGGGACCTAGTGGGTACGCAGTATTTT
>NA|TRBJ2-2|TRBV10-3|NA
CAISDSGGAGELSF
TGTGCCATCAGTGATAGCGGAGGAGCCGGGGAGCTGTCTTTT
>NA|TRBJ1-1|TRBV4-3|few
CASSHDMAVTGAFF
TGCGCCAGCAGCCACGACATGGCGGTAACTGGAGCTTTCTTT
>NA|TRBJ2-1|TRBV29-1|NA
CNVHTGLYNYNEQFF
TGCAACGTACATACCGGACTATACAACTACAATGAGCAGTTCTTC
>TRBD2|TRBJ2-1|TRBV7-9|many
CASSLVFGGSSYNEQFF
TGTGCCAGCAGCTTAGTTTTTGGCGGGAGCTCCTACAATGAGCAGTTCTTC
>NA|TRBJ1-1|TRBV12-3/TRBV12-4|medium-sized
CASSWGHKNTEAFF
TGTGCCAGCAGTTGGGGACATAAGAACACTGAAGCTTTCTTT
>NA|TRBJ2-3|TRBV11-2|NA
CASSSALGDTYYF
TGTGCCAGCAGCTCAGCGCTAGGGGATACGTATTATTTT
>TRBD1|TRBJ2-7|TRBV11-2|NA
CARSITRGGSWTHEQYF
TGTGCCCGCAGTATCACAAGAGGGGGCTCTTGGACCCACGAGCAGTACTTC